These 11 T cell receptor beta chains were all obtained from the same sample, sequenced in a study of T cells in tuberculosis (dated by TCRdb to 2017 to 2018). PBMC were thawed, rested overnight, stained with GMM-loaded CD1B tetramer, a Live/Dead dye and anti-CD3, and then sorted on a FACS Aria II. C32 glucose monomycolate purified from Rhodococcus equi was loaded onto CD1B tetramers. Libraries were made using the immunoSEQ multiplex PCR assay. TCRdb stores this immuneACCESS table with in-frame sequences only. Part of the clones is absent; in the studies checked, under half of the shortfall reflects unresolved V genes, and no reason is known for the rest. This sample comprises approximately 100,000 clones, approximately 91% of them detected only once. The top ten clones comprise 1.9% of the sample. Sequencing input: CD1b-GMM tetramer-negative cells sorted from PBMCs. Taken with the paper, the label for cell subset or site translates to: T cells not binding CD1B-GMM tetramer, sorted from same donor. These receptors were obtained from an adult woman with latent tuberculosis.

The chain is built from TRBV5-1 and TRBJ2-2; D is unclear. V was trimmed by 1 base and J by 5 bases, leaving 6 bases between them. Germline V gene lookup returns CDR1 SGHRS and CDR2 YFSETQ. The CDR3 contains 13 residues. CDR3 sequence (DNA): TGCGCCAGCAGCTTGACGGTTACCGGGGAGCTGTTTTTT. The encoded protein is CASSLTVTGELFF.

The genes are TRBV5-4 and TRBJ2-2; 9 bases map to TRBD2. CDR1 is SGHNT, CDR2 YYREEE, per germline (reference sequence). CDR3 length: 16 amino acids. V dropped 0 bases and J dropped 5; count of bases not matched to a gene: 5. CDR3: CASSLGSAGGTGELFF. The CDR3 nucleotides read TGTGCCAGCAGCTTGGGATCCGCGGGGGGGACCGGGGAGCTGTTTTTT.

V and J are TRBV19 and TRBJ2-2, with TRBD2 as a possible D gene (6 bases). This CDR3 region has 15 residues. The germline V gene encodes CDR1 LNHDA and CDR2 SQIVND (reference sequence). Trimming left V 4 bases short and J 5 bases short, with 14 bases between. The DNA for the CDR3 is TGTGCCAGTAGTACGACTAGAAGTTTGACCGGGGAGCTGTTTTTT. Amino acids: CASSTTRSLTGELFF.

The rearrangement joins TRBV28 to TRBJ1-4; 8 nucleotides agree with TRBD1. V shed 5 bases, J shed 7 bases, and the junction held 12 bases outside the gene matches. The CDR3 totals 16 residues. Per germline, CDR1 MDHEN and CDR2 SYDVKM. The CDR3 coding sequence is TGTGCCAGCAGTGCCACAGGGGGGGTTAGGCTTGAAAAACTGTTTTTT. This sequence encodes CASSATGGVRLEKLFF.

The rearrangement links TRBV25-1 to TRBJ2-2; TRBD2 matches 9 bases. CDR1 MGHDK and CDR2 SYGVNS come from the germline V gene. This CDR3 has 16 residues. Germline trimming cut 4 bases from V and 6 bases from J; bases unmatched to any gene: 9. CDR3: CASSAWGTSFAGELFF. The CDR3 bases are TGTGCCAGCAGTGCTTGGGGGACTAGCTTTGCCGGGGAGCTGTTTTTT.

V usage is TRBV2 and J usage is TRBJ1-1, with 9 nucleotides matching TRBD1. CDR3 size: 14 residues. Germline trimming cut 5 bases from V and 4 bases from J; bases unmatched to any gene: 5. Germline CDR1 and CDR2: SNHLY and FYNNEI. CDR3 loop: CASSITGGPTEAFF. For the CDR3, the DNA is TGTGCCAGCAGTATAACAGGGGGCCCCACTGAAGCTTTCTTT.

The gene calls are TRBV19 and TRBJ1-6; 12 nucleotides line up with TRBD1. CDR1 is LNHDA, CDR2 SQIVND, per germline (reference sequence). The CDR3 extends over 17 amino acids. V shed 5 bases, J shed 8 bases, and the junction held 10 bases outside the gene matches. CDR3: CASSSPGQGAGDSPLHF. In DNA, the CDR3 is TGTGCCAGTAGTTCGCCGGGACAGGGGGCAGGGGATTCACCCCTCCACTTT.

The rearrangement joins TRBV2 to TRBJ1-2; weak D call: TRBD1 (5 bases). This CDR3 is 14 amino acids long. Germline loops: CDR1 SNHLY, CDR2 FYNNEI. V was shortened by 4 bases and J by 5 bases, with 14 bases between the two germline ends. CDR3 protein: CASSVKGLQYGYTF. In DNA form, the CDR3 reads TGTGCCAGCAGTGTGAAGGGACTTCAATATGGCTACACCTTC.

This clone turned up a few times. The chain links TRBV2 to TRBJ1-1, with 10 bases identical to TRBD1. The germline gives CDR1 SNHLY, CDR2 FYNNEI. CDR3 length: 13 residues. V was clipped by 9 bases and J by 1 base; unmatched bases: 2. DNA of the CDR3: TGTGCCAGATGGACAGGGGGGAACACTGAAGCTTTCTTT. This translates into CARWTGGNTEAFF.

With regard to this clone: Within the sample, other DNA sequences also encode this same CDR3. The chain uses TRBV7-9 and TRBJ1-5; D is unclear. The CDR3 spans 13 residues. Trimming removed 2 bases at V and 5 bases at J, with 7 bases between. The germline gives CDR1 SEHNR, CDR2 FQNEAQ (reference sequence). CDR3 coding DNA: TGTGCCAGCAGCTTATCGGGAGATCAGCCCCAGCATTTT. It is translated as CASSLSGDQPQHF.

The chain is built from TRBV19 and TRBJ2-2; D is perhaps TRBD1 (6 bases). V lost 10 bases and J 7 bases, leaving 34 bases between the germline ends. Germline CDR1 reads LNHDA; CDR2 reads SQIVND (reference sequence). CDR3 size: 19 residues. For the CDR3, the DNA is TGTGCCACCATCCCCAGGGGTTCTACAACCCGAGGAGACATCGGGGAGCTGTTTTTT. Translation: CATIPRGSTTRGDIGELFF.